This T cell receptor (beta chain) emerged from a study of graft-versus-host responses after intestinal transplantation. Across the whole study: Recipients across the board were started on anti-thymocyte globulin induction, then kept on tacrolimus and steroids for approximately three years. Findings of the study overall: GvH clone levels peaked in circulation, and this peak was associated with early post-transplant HvG declines.

This table comes from immunoSEQ multiplex PCR, and its TCRdb copy is limited to in-frame clones, with some not included. The repertoire holds about 29,000 clones, with more than 85% as singletons. To note about this clone: The antigen is undetermined.

The CDR3 runs to 12 residues. Deletions cut 0 bases from V and 8 bases from J, with 8 bases between. Germline V gene lookup returns CDR1 MGHRA and CDR2 YSYEKL. The source of this sequence is a human patient who received an intestinal transplant, so some T cells may come from the graft donor. The specimen comprised PBMCs, sampled around 63 days after intestinal transplant. The chain is built from TRBV4-1 and TRBJ2-7, with D possibly being TRBD2 (6 bases). The CDR3 reads CASSQDRGKQYF. For the CDR3, the DNA is TGCGCCAGCAGCCAAGATCGGGGGAAGCAGTACTTC.